A selection of T cell receptor beta chains follows, all from one sample in a study of blood T cell repertoires in COVID-19. The protocol was immunoSEQ multiplex PCR, while the TCRdb copy is restricted to in-frame clones and leaves out a portion. This table holds around 300,000 clones, 88% found once. The specimen sequenced was PBMCs or T cells enriched from blood (not recorded which). The receptors were gathered from a woman aged 45-65 years who had recovered from COVID-19. Both conserved end residues are part of each CDR3. A D gene is named only where the DNA matches it firmly. A row's size may be missing; if present it is once, few, many or a size class.

j_call,v_call,d_call,clone_size,cdr3_aa,cdr3_nt
TRBJ2-2,TRBV29-1,.,.,CSWGDRDGELFF,TGCAGCTGGGGGGACAGAGACGGGGAGCTGTTTTTT
TRBJ2-7,TRBV6-6,TRBD1,.,CASSLTGGDSYEQYF,TGTGCCAGCAGTCTGACAGGGGGAGATTCCTACGAGCAGTACTTC
TRBJ1-4,TRBV29-1,TRBD1,.,CSVGGTGQEKLFF,TGCAGCGTTGGCGGGACAGGGCAGGAAAAACTGTTTTTT
TRBJ1-4,TRBV18,TRBD1,.,CASSPPGQGEREKLFF,TGTGCCAGCTCACCACCGGGACAGGGGGAGCGTGAAAAACTGTTTTTT
TRBJ2-2,TRBV9,.,.,CASSLRTVRNTGELFF,TGTGCCAGCAGCCTAAGGACAGTACGGAACACCGGGGAGCTGTTTTTT
TRBJ1-3,TRBV4-1,.,.,CASSPVASAGNTIYF,TGCGCCAGCAGCCCCGTTGCGAGTGCCGGAAACACCATATATTTT
TRBJ2-3,TRBV7-2,TRBD2,.,CASSSASGRPDTQYF,TGTGCCAGCAGCTCCGCTAGCGGGCGGCCAGATACGCAGTATTTT
TRBJ2-2,TRBV4-3,TRBD1,.,CASSQDRAGAGELFF,TGCGCCAGCAGCCAGGACAGGGCGGGCGCCGGGGAGCTGTTTTTT
TRBJ2-7,TRBV28,.,.,CASTERSAGYTYEQYF,TGTGCCAGTACTGAAAGGTCGGCAGGGTATACCTACGAGCAGTACTTC
TRBJ1-1,TRBV6-6,.,.,CASKPGLNTEAFF,TGTGCCAGCAAACCGGGACTCAACACTGAAGCTTTCTTT
TRBJ1-2,TRBV19,TRBD1,.,CASTDRAYGYTF,TGTGCCAGTACGGACAGGGCCTATGGCTACACCTTC
TRBJ2-7,TRBV2,.,few,CASSVTGEQYF,TGTGCCAGCAGTGTCACGGGGGAGCAGTACTTC
TRBJ2-1,TRBV28,.,.,CASLRQDYNEQFF,TGTGCCAGCCTACGACAGGATTACAATGAGCAGTTCTTC
TRBJ1-6,TRBV7-8,.,.,CASSLRDWPPGGSPLHF,TGTGCCAGCAGCTTACGGGACTGGCCCCCGGGCGGTTCACCCCTCCACTTT
TRBJ2-7,TRBV7-2,.,.,CASSLNAWDNYEQYF,TGTGCCAGCAGCTTAAACGCTTGGGACAACTACGAGCAGTACTTC
TRBJ2-3,TRBV27,TRBD2,.,CASSLLAGLSTDTQYF,TGTGCCAGCAGTTTACTAGCGGGATTAAGCACAGATACGCAGTATTTT
TRBJ2-1,TRBV7-9,.,.,CASSLAFGSDEQFF,TGTGCCAGCAGCTTAGCGTTTGGCTCTGATGAGCAGTTCTTC
TRBJ2-7,TRBV10-3,TRBD2,once,CAISESASGIPTYEQYF,TGTGCCATCAGTGAGTCGGCTAGCGGGATCCCAACCTACGAGCAGTACTTC
TRBJ1-2,TRBV5-6,.,.,CASSAGTPSLAYGYTF,TGTGCCAGCAGCGCCGGGACACCTTCGCTGGCCTATGGCTACACCTTC
TRBJ1-4,TRBV30,.,.,CAWSDVGGANEKLFF,TGTGCCTGGAGTGACGTAGGAGGGGCTAATGAAAAACTGTTTTTT
TRBJ1-2,TRBV28,.,.,CASSPQGYGYTF,TGTGCCAGCAGTCCACAGGGCTATGGCTACACCTTC
TRBJ2-1,TRBV2,TRBD2,.,CASSSAGTSVSYNEQFF,TGTGCCAGCAGCTCGGCGGGGACTAGCGTCTCCTACAATGAGCAGTTCTTC
TRBJ2-2,TRBV27,TRBD1,.,CASSLTGTGLAGELFF,TGTGCCAGCAGTCTAACCGGGACAGGGCTCGCCGGGGAGCTGTTTTTT
TRBJ2-3,TRBV24-1,.,.,CATSEDRPSTDTQYF,TGTGCCACCAGTGAAGACAGGCCAAGCACAGATACGCAGTATTTT
TRBJ1-1,TRBV5-5,.,few,CASSLLIESEAFF,TGTGCCAGCAGCTTGCTAATTGAGTCGGAAGCTTTCTTT
TRBJ2-7,TRBV6-2/TRBV6-3,TRBD2,.,CASSYLRGLDEQYF,TGTGCCAGCAGTTACTTGCGGGGGTTAGACGAGCAGTACTTC
TRBJ2-7,TRBV25-1,.,.,CASRRDTTYEQYF,TGTGCCAGCCGTCGGGACACCACTTACGAGCAGTACTTC
TRBJ1-1,TRBV28,.,.,CASSESWTEAFF,TGTGCCAGCAGTGAGAGTTGGACTGAAGCTTTCTTT
TRBJ2-2,TRBV7-2,TRBD1,.,CASSLTGTGGPAGELFF,TGTGCCAGCAGTTTAACCGGGACAGGGGGCCCGGCCGGGGAGCTGTTTTTT
TRBJ1-2,TRBV24-1,.,.,CATSDPGRGYTF,TGTGCCACCAGTGACCCAGGTCGGGGCTACACCTTC
TRBJ2-3,TRBV5-4,TRBD2,.,CASSYEASGSDTQYF,TGTGCCAGCAGCTACGAGGCTAGCGGATCAGATACGCAGTATTTT
TRBJ2-1,TRBV30,.,.,CAWGGTVSYNEQFF,TGTGCCTGGGGGGGGACAGTCTCCTACAATGAGCAGTTCTTC
TRBJ1-2,TRBV4-3,.,.,CASSQDPPRSAGYYGYTF,TGCGCCAGCAGCCAAGACCCCCCCCGTTCGGCAGGGTACTATGGCTACACCTTC